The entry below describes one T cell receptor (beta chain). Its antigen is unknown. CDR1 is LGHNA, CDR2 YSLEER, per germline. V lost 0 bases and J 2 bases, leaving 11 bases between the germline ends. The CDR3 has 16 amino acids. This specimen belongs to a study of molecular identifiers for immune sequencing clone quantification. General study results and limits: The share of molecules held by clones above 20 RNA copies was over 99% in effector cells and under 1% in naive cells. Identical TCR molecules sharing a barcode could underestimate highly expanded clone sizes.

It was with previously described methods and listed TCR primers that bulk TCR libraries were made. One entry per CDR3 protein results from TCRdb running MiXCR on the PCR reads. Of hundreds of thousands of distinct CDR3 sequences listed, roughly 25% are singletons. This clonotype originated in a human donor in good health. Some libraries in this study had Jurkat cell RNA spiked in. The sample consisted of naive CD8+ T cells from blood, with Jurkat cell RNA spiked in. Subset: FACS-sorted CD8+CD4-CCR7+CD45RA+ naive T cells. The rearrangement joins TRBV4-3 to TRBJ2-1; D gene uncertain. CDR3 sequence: CASSQDRAVTYNEQFF. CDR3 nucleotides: TGCGCCAGCAGCCAAGATAGGGCAGTTACCTACAATGAGCAGTTCTTC.